The T cell receptor beta chain under discussion was sequenced for a study of T cells in Graves' hyperthyroidism and ophthalmopathy. Regions amplified from RNA transcripts were the TCR beta CDR3 regions. Carried out on the TCR CDR3, a first-round RT-PCR used the HTBI primer set. TCRdb re-called the multiplex PCR reads with MiXCR, one entry per CDR3 protein. The sample consists of hundreds of thousands of distinct CDR3 sequences, about 14% of them appearing once. Between the trimmed V and J ends, which lost 5 bases and 4 bases, there was a span of 9 bases. The CDR3 sequence is 13 residues long. Germline CDR1 is MNHNS and CDR2 is SASEGT. This clonotype has just a few counts. The antigen remains unidentified. The PBMCs had their origin in roughly 10 ml of fresh peripheral blood. Findings and limits, study-wide: Also found in blood were most expanded thyroid clonotypes above 0.001.

This TCR derives from a man between 50 and 59 years old with Graves' ophthalmopathy. Sample: blood. The chain is built from TRBV6-1 and TRBJ2-1; D is unresolved. CDR3 residues: CASSSAQYNEQFF. CDR3 coding DNA: TGTGCCAGCAGTAGCGCCCAATACAATGAGCAGTTCTTC.